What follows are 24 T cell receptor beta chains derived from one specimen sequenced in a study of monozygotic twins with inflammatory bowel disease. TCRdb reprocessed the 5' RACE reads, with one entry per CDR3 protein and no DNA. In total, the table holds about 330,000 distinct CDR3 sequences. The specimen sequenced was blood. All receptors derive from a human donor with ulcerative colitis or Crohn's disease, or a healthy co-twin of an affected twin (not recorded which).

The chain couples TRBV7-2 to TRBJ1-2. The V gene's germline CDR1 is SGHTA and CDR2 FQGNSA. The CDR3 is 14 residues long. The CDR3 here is CASSPRGSSYGYTF.

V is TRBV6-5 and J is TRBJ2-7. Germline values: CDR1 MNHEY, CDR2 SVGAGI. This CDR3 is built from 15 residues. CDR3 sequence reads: CASSYSTDKSYEQYF.

The CDR3: CATSRHRDSTEAFF. This chain links TRBV15 with TRBJ1-1; TCRdb's D call of TRBD1 is untestable without DNA. The length of the CDR3 is 14 residues. In germline, CDR1 is LNHNV, CDR2 YYDKDF (reference sequence).

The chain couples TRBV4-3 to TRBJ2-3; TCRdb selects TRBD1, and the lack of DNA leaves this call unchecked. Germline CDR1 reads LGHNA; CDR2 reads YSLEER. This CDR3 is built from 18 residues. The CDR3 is CASSQEGGRAGVKDTQYF.

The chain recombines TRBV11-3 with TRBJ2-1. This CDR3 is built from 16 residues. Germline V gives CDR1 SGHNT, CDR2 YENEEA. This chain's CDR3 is CASSLLFRDSYNEQFF.

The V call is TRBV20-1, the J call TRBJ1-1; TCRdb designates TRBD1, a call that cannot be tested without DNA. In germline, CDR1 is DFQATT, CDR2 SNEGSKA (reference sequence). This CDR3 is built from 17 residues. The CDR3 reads CSASTAPSFSMNTEAFF.

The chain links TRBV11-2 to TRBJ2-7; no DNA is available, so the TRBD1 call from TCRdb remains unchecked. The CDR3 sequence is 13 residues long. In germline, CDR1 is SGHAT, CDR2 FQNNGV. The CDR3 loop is CASSSLDSNEQYF.

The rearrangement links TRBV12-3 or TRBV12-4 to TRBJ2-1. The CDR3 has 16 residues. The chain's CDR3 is CASSRSSGSSYNEQFF.

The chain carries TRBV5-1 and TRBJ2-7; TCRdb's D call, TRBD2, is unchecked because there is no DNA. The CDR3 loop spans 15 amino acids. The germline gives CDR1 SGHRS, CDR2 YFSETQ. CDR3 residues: CASSKGTSGSYEQYF.

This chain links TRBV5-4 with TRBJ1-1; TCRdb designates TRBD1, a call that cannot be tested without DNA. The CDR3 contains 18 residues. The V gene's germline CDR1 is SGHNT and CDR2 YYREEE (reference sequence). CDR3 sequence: CASSGGTGYGGMGTEAFF. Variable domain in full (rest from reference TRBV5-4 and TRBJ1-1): ETGVTQSPTHLIKTRGQQVTLRCSSQSGHNTVSWYQQALGQGPQFIFQYYREEENGRGNFPPRFSGLQFPNYSSELNVNALELDDSALYLCASSGGTGYGGMGTEAFFGQGTRLTVV.

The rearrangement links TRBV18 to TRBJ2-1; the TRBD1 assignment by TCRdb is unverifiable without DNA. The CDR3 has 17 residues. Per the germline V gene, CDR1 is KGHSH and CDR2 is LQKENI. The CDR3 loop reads CASSRTDRTASYNEQFF.

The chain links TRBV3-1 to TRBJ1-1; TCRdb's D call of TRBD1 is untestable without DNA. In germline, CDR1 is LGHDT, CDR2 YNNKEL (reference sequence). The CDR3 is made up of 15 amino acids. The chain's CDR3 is CASSQGTQGGSEAFF. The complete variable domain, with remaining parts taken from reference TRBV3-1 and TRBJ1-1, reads DTAVSQTPKYLVTQMGNDKSIKCEQNLGHDTMYWYKQDSKKFLKIMFSYNNKELIINETVPNRFSPKSPDKAHLNLHINSLELGDSAVYFCASSQGTQGGSEAFFGQGTRLTVV.

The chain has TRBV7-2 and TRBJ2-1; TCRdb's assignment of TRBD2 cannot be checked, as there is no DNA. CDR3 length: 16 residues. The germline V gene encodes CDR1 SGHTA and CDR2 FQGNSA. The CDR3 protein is CASSLIAGEVYNEQFF.

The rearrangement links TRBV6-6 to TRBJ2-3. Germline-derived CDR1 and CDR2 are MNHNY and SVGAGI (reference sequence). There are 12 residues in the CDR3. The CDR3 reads CASSDTPDTQYF.

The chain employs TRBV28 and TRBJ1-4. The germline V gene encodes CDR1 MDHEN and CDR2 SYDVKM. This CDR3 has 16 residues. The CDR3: CASSLGQGRRDEKLFF.

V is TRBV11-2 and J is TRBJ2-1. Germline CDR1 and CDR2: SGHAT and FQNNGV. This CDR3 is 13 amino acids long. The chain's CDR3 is CASSLYRGTEQFF.

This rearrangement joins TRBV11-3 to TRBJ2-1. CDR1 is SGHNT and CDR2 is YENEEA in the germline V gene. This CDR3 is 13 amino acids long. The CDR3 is CASSTGPTNEQFF.

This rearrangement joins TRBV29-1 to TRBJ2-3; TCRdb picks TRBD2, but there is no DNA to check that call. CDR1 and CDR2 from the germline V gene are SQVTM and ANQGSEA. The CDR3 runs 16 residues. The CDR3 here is CSVEDSTGPYTDTQYF.

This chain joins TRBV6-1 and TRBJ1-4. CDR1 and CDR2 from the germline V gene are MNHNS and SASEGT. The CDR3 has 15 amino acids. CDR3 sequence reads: CASSGEARGSSKLFF.

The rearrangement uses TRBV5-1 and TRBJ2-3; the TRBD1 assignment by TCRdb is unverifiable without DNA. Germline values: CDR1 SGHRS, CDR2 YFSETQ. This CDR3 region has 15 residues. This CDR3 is CASSSTQGGTDTQYF.

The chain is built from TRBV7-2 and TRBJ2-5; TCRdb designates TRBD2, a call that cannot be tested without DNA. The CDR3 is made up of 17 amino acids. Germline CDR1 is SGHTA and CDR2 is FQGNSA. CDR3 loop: CASSLIAGMAPPETQYF.

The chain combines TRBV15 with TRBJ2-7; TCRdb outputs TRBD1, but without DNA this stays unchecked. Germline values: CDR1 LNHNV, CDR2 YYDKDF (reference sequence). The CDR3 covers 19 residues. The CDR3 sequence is CATSPQKGRRPSRTYEQYF.

The CDR3 sequence: CASSHDRGEDHGQAFF. The chain joins TRBV6-5 to TRBJ1-1; TCRdb indicates TRBD1, and absent DNA this call remains unverified. Germline CDR1 MNHEY, CDR2 SVGAGI. The CDR3 is 16 amino acids.

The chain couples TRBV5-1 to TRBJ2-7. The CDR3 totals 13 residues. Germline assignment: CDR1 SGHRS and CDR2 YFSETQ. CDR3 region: CASSLGAALEQYF.